The entry that follows covers one T cell receptor (beta chain) sequence. Regarding treatment: roughly 18 received Ad26.COV2.S at low or high dose, single or two shots; five or six received placebo; per-sample allocation not given. Day 63 following the first vaccine or placebo injection was when the samples were taken. Donor was an adult aged 18-55 years in Boston. Assay used: immunoSEQ multiplex PCR; TCRdb lists only in-frame clones, some missing. The sample contains about 350,000 clones, 75% to 90% of which appear only once. The data stem from a study of Ad26.COV2.S vaccination and SARS-CoV-2 variants. Study in general: Donor had been placed in the Ad26.COV2.S arm of the COV1001 trial.

This CDR3 contains 17 residues. Germline V gene lookup returns CDR1 MGHRA and CDR2 YSYEKL. The J segment lost 3 bases and the V segment lost 1 base, leaving 4 bases of the junction unmatched. The rearrangement links TRBV4-1 to TRBJ1-5; 12 bases map to TRBD1. This specimen was peripheral blood, taken in a trial of Ad26.COV2.S vaccine versus placebo. This TCR was sampled from a person between 18 and 59 years old who received the Ad26.COV2.S COVID-19 vaccine or a placebo. CDR3 DNA sequence: TGCGCCAGCAGCCAAGTCGAGGGACAGGGGGCCAATCAGCCCCAGCATTTT. Residues: CASSQVEGQGANQPQHF.